This passage covers 22 T cell receptor beta chains from one sample sequenced in a study of vaccination and CD4 T cells after COVID-19. Treatment described: approximately 10-day PBMC culture with coronavirus spike peptide pools or control peptides (ViraFEST assay). Sequencing of DNA taken from cultured CD4+ T cells relied on the Oncomine TCR Beta short-read assay. TCRdb re-called the PCR reads through MiXCR, storing one row per CDR3 protein. The profile covers about 21,000 distinct CDR3 sequences, with 56% appearing a single time and around 9.6% taken by the ten largest. Their target antigens are unknown. Input material: CD4+ T cells from blood, cultured in vitro. The receptors shown here come from a human donor who had recovered from COVID-19.

This clonotype occurred a few times. V gene TRBV20-1 combines with J gene TRBJ1-6; no reliable D call. V was clipped by 2 bases and J by 0 bases, with 2 bases between them. Germline CDR1 DFQATT, CDR2 SNEGSKA (reference sequence). This CDR3 has 13 residues. CDR3 in DNA: TGCAGTGCTAGAAACTCCTATAATTCACCCCTCCACTTT. This sequence encodes CSARNSYNSPLHF.

This clonotype has more than one count but fewer than ten. The V call is TRBV2, the J call TRBJ1-1, with D maybe TRBD1 (6 bases). This CDR3 has 14 amino acids. Germline lookup yields CDR1 SNHLY and CDR2 FYNNEI. Trimming cost V 3 bases and J 4 bases, with 12 bases left between them. DNA of the CDR3: TGTGCCAGCAGTGACGTGGGGGCGGGCACTGAAGCTTTCTTT. Its protein product is CASSDVGAGTEAFF. Full variable domain (outside the CDR3, taken from reference TRBV2 and TRBJ1-1): EPEVTQTPSHQVTQMGQEVILRCVPISNHLYFYWYRQILGQKVEFLVSFYNNEISEKSEIFDDQFSVERPDGSNFTLKIRSTKLEDSAMYFCASSDVGAGTEAFFGQGTRLTVV.

The chain combines TRBV6-1 with TRBJ1-5, with D perhaps matching TRBD1 (6 bases). The CDR3 has 15 amino acids. Trimming removed 7 bases from V and 0 bases from J, with 13 bases in between. From germline, CDR1 is MNHNS and CDR2 SASEGT. This CDR3 is CASTMDSNSNQPQHF. In nucleotides, the CDR3 is TGTGCCAGCACCATGGACAGTAATAGCAATCAGCCCCAGCATTTT.

In DNA form, the CDR3 reads TGCAGTGCTGCGCCTGACTCTGGAAACACCATATATTTT. This encodes CSAAPDSGNTIYF. The chain has TRBV20-1 and TRBJ1-3, with D hard to call. Germline lookup yields CDR1 DFQATT and CDR2 SNEGSKA (reference sequence). This CDR3 is 13 amino acids long. Trimming pared 5 bases from V and 0 bases from J, leaving 8 bases between.

The chain joins TRBV7-3 to TRBJ2-1; TRBD2 matches at 9 bases. Germline loops: CDR1 SGHTA, CDR2 FQGTGA. Germline trimming cut 2 bases from V and 7 bases from J; bases unmatched to any gene: 6. The CDR3 loop spans 15 amino acids. CDR3 region: CASSLSAGGINEQFF. CDR3 nucleotides: TGTGCCAGCAGCTTATCGGCGGGGGGGATTAATGAGCAGTTCTTC.

The chain joins TRBV6-1 to TRBJ1-2, with 9 bases that match TRBD1. Per the germline V gene, CDR1 is MNHNS and CDR2 is SASEGT. This CDR3 spans 13 amino acids. Unmatched junction bases numbered 8, after V lost 9 bases and J lost 6 bases. For the CDR3, the DNA is TGTGCCAGTCGGACAGGGGTGAGAGATGGCTACACCTTC. Its protein is CASRTGVRDGYTF.

In its sample, this clonotype was seen a few times. The rearrangement uses TRBV20-1 and TRBJ2-5, with D possibly being TRBD1 or TRBD2 (5 bases each). Germline CDR1 reads DFQATT; CDR2 reads SNEGSKA (reference sequence). V lost 0 bases and J lost 4, with 18 bases in between. The CDR3 loop spans 16 amino acids. CDR3 sequence reads: CSARDPGTALGETQYF. For the CDR3, the DNA is TGCAGTGCTAGAGACCCCGGGACGGCATTAGGAGAGACCCAGTACTTC.

The chain links TRBV5-1 to TRBJ2-7; tentatively, D is TRBD2 (7 bases). With 2 bases removed from V and 2 bases from J, the gap between germline ends came to 11 bases. Germline V gene sequence: CDR1 SGHRS, CDR2 YFSETQ. This CDR3 spans 14 amino acids. CDR3 protein: CASSFAGAPYEQYF. CDR3 DNA sequence: TGCGCCAGCAGCTTTGCGGGGGCGCCCTACGAGCAGTACTTC.

DNA of the CDR3: TGCAGTGCTAGGAGTAGGGGAGAAGCTTTCTTT. This gives the protein CSARSRGEAFF. The V gene is TRBV20-1, the J gene TRBJ1-1; possible D gene TRBD1, 5 bases. Trimming pared 3 bases from V and 8 bases from J, leaving 10 bases between. CDR3 length equals 11 residues. CDR1 is DFQATT and CDR2 is SNEGSKA in the germline V gene (reference sequence).

There are a few counts of this clonotype. The chain joins TRBV7-9 to TRBJ2-7; 7 bases fit TRBD1. This CDR3 comprises 15 residues. V shed 2 bases, J shed 4 bases, and the junction held 8 bases outside the gene matches. Germline lookup yields CDR1 SEHNR and CDR2 FQNEAQ (reference sequence). DNA of the CDR3: TGTGCCAGCAGCTTATATCGCACAGGGGAGTACGAGCAGTACTTC. This gives the protein CASSLYRTGEYEQYF.

In this sample, this clonotype turned up a few times. J is TRBJ2-7 and V is TRBV28, with D perhaps matching TRBD2 (7 bases). The CDR3 spans 15 residues. Germline V gene sequence: CDR1 MDHEN, CDR2 SYDVKM. The ends were cut back, 1 base at V and 0 bases at J, with 10 bases in the middle. CDR3 sequence: CASSLFAGASYEQYF. The CDR3 DNA is TGTGCCAGCAGTTTATTTGCGGGGGCCTCCTACGAGCAGTACTTC.

The chain recombines TRBV7-2 with TRBJ2-5; perhaps TRBD2 as D (5 bases). Germline V lookup: CDR1 SGHTA, CDR2 FQGNSA. Trimming left V 5 bases short and J 4 bases short, with 14 bases between. This CDR3 is built from 14 residues. This chain's CDR3 is CASSPRGIGETQYF. DNA for the CDR3: TGTGCCAGCAGCCCCCGGGGAATCGGAGAGACCCAGTACTTC.

The gene calls are TRBV18 and TRBJ1-1; 11 nucleotides line up with TRBD1. CDR3 length: 13 residues. Germline V lookup: CDR1 KGHSH, CDR2 LQKENI. V shed 6 bases and J 7 bases; nucleotides not matched to a gene: 4. The CDR3 reads CASSPGQGDEAFF. DNA of the CDR3: TGTGCCAGCTCCCCGGGACAGGGGGATGAAGCTTTCTTT.

This clonotype was picked up a small number of times. This rearrangement joins TRBV6-2 or TRBV6-3 to TRBJ1-2; D ambiguous. The CDR3 has 14 residues. Germline values: CDR1 MNHEY, CDR2 SVGEGT. V lost 4 bases to trimming and J lost 5 bases, with 14 bases between them. The CDR3 region is CASSSAGGSYGYTF. The CDR3 region has the DNA TGTGCCAGCAGTTCGGCGGGTGGGTCGTATGGCTACACCTTC.

This rearrangement joins TRBV27 to TRBJ1-1, with 9 positions matching TRBD1. The junction had 13 bases not matched to a gene; V was cut back by 7 bases and J by 1 base. The CDR3 is 17 amino acids. The V gene's germline CDR1 is MNHEY and CDR2 SMNVEV (reference sequence). CDR3 DNA: TGTGCCAGCACTCAAACTCACAGGGGGCAGAGGAACACTGAAGCTTTCTTT. It is translated as CASTQTHRGQRNTEAFF.

The rearrangement links TRBV18 to TRBJ1-2; possible D gene TRBD1, 5 bases. Germline CDR1 KGHSH, CDR2 LQKENI. V was pared by 5 bases and J by 4 bases, with 11 bases between. This CDR3 has 13 residues. The CDR3 reads CASSATAIYGYTF. CDR3 bases: TGTGCCAGCTCAGCGACAGCAATCTATGGCTACACCTTC.

The gene calls are TRBV7-2 and TRBJ2-7; no clear D. This CDR3 is built from 14 residues. Trimming removed 4 bases from V and 4 bases from J, with 14 bases in between. Germline V gene data show CDR1 as SGHTA and CDR2 as FQGNSA. CDR3 coding DNA: TGTGCCAGCAGCTCCCAAGGGATGGGATACGAGCAGTACTTC. Its protein product is CASSSQGMGYEQYF. Full variable domain (outside the CDR3, taken from reference TRBV7-2 and TRBJ2-7): GAGVSQSPSNKVTEKGKDVELRCDPISGHTALYWYRQSLGQGLEFLIYFQGNSAPDKSGLPSDRFSAERTGGSVSTLTIQRTQQEDSAVYLCASSSQGMGYEQYFGPGTRLTVT.

This chain uses TRBV4-1 with TRBJ1-2; 9 bases are shared with TRBD1. The CDR3 sequence is 16 residues long. CDR1 is MGHRA and CDR2 is YSYEKL in the germline V gene. V trimming: 3 bases; J trimming: 4 bases; junction bases outside the gene matches: 9. The DNA of the CDR3 is TGCGCCAGCAGCCACCATGGAGGGACAGGGCCCTATGGCTACACCTTC. Translation gives CASSHHGGTGPYGYTF.

This clonotype has just one count. The rearrangement uses TRBV29-1 and TRBJ2-2, with D perhaps matching TRBD2 (5 bases). The V and J ends lost 6 bases and 6 bases respectively, with 8 bases between them. CDR1 and CDR2 from the germline V gene are SQVTM and ANQGSEA. The CDR3 spans 11 residues. The CDR3 DNA is TGCAGCGTCCGAGGGTCCGGGGAGCTGTTTTTT. It yields the protein CSVRGSGELFF.

The rearrangement joins TRBV24-1 to TRBJ2-1, with a tentative D call TRBD2 (8 bases). Between the trimmed V and J ends, which lost 7 bases and 5 bases, there was a span of 23 bases. There are 17 residues in the CDR3. The germline V gene has CDR1 KGHDR and CDR2 SFDVKD. CDR3 loop: CATSRGGVRDRDNEQFF. CDR3 sequence (DNA): TGTGCCACCAGCCGGGGGGGAGTCCGGGACAGAGACAATGAGCAGTTCTTC.

V and J are TRBV18 and TRBJ1-1; the D gene is possibly TRBD1 (5 bases). In germline, CDR1 is KGHSH, CDR2 LQKENI. This CDR3 is 14 amino acids long. Trimming pared 4 bases from V and 0 bases from J, leaving 9 bases between. This CDR3 reads CASSRTPMNTEAFF. DNA for the CDR3: TGTGCCAGCTCACGGACACCAATGAACACTGAAGCTTTCTTT.

The rearrangement joins TRBV7-2 to TRBJ2-7; D not resolved. Germline V gene lookup returns CDR1 SGHTA and CDR2 FQGNSA. The CDR3 sequence is 14 residues long. V lost 5 bases, J lost 0 bases, and 11 bases lay in between. DNA of the CDR3: TGTGCCAGCAGCGCTAAGATGCTCTCCTACGAGCAGTACTTC. Residues: CASSAKMLSYEQYF.